This T cell receptor (beta chain) comes out of a study of blood T cell repertoires in COVID-19. TCRdb's table, derived via immunoSEQ multiplex PCR, lists solely in-frame clones and lacks some. The sample yields 75,000 to 90,000 clones, about nine tenths seen once. The sequence was collected from a man between 50 and 59 years old with active or convalescent COVID-19. What was sequenced was peripheral blood.

CDR3 region: CASSLGYSETQYF. Here the CDR3 DNA reads TGTGCCAGCAGCTTAGGCTACTCAGAGACCCAGTACTTC. V usage is TRBV11-2 and J usage is TRBJ2-5; no clear D gene. This CDR3 comprises 13 residues. Trimming shortened V by 1 base and J by 4 bases, and 7 bases separated the two germline ends. Germline loops: CDR1 SGHAT, CDR2 FQNNGV.